This T cell receptor beta chain is from a study of blood T cell repertoires in COVID-19 (TCRdb year 2020). As for the study more broadly: Samples covering the acute and convalescent phases of COVID-19 were provided by collaborators in the United States, Italy and Spain. The material from the prospective study consisted of cDNA or gDNA derived from T cells, B-cell-depleted T cells, or PBMCs. Subjects who had been exposed to COVID-19, were actively infected with it, or had recovered from it provided the deeply sampled blood TCRbeta repertoires that made up the dataset. A freely available public database, intended as a resource for researchers studying the immune response to SARS-CoV-2, is where the repertoires were released. Samples came from the ongoing ImmuneRACE study (first 160 participants) plus 1,254 subjects from 6 global collaborators. Nearly every sample came with metadata listing a de-identified subject ID, COVID-19 status, age in years and sex. Where available, HLA class I and class II types were taken from metadata supplied by the sample provider and were not determined by assay-based typing. Study-level results and caveats: How much clinical and demographic metadata was included differed by source and by participant, and the metadata was provided uncurated.

The CDR1 and CDR2 encoded by the germline V gene are KGHDR and SFDVKD. At the junction V is shortened by 3 bases and J by 8 bases, with 22 bases in between. The CDR3 measures 17 amino acids from cysteine to phenylalanine. Only the CDR3 DNA stays, 51 bases, in frame from base 1. Whole blood was collected in K2EDTA tubes by collaborating institutions according to the institutions' own protocols. For TCRbeta analysis, collaborator samples were shipped as frozen whole blood, as isolated PBMCs, or as DNA extracted from either sample type. This clone was recorded a few times. The clone's antigen remains unknown. Base qualities were left out, and no much larger clone turns up one base away. TCRbeta CDR3 regions were amplified from genomic DNA using the immunoSEQ Assay, a bias-controlled multiplex PCR. The published analysis was carried out like this. The number of nucleated cells in each sample was estimated from the amplification of reference gene primers within the assay. Sequence reads were collapsed and filtered to measure the absolute abundance of every unique TCRbeta CDR3 rearrangement. For each sample, productive Simpson clonality was calculated by taking the square root of Simpson's diversity index across productive rearrangements. Entries here come from immuneACCESS through TCRdb and include only in-frame sequences with V and J called. Some clones fail to appear in such tables; in the studies checked, an unresolved V gene covers under half of the shortfall, and the cause of the remainder is unknown. The V and J calls and clone size come from that table; D and trimming were worked out from the DNA. The sample table records 60,000 to 85,000 clones; 75% to 80% of these occur just once. Roughly a sixth of the sample is in the top ten clones.

The TCR comes from a human donor in a cohort sampled during active COVID-19. The chain was built from TRBV24-1 and TRBJ1-5, and possibly TRBD1, on 6 matching bases. Sequenced: peripheral blood. At the DNA level, the sequence is TGTGCCACCAGTGATGGGCCGTCAGGGAAGGGACAAAAGCCCCAGCATTTT. Its coded protein is CATSDGPSGKGQKPQHF.